The clone carrying this TCR beta chain was detected a few times. Its antigen is currently unknown. V was trimmed by 4 bases and J by 2 bases, leaving 16 bases between them. The CDR3 loop spans 16 amino acids. CDR1 and CDR2 from the germline V gene are ENHRY and SYGVKD. This record belongs to a study of OX40 agonist ivuxolimab in advanced cancers. Across the whole study: In three patients, partial responses were observed, one with hepatocellular carcinoma and two with cutaneous melanoma.

Overall study results and limits: Among the least clonally expanded were partial responders at 0.1-3.0 mg/kg. There was clonal expansion of CD4+ and CD8+ blood T cells by week 6 at 0.1 to 3.0 mg/kg.

Using immunoSEQ multiplex PCR, the repertoire was profiled, and TCRdb retains in-frame clones only, with some absent. The sample records approximately 67,000 clones, around 83% being singletons. The source material was CD4+ or CD8+ T cells sorted from blood, sampled in a trial of the OX40 agonist ivuxolimab. The chain has TRBV10-3 and TRBJ2-3; D may be TRBD1 or TRBD2 (5 bases each). The TCR comes from an adult with an advanced solid tumor such as melanoma, head and neck, liver or kidney cancer. In DNA form, the CDR3 reads TGTGCCATCAGTGGGGGGATTAGCCCTCCCACAGATACGCAGTATTTT. Translation gives CAISGGISPPTDTQYF.